This T cell receptor beta chain comes out of a study of T cells in Graves' hyperthyroidism and ophthalmopathy. Study overall: Before any treatment, at initial diagnosis, peripheral blood was collected. Study results and caveats: In validation, the model predicted ophthalmopathy. These predictions came a median about 6 months before onset.

Amplification targeted TCR beta CDR3 regions from RNA transcripts. When the TCR CDR3 underwent first-round RT-PCR, the HTBI primer set was used. TCRdb re-analysed the multiplex PCR reads in MiXCR, keeping a single row per CDR3 protein. The sample records about 600,000 distinct CDR3 sequences, more than 15% being singletons. At least ten counts were recorded for this clonotype. No antigen is known for it. The germline gives CDR1 DFQATT, CDR2 SNEGSKA (reference sequence). Trimming removed 3 bases from V and 3 bases from J; junction bases left unmatched: 7. The CDR3 has 16 residues. The source of the PBMCs was over 8.5 ml of fresh peripheral blood.

The chain recombines TRBV20-1 with TRBJ2-3, with 12 bases identical to TRBD2. The receptor was derived from a woman in her forties with Graves' ophthalmopathy. The sequenced sample consisted of blood. The CDR3 DNA follows: TGCAGTGCTAGGGCGGGACTAGCGGGTAGAACAGATACGCAGTATTTT. It is translated as CSARAGLAGRTDTQYF.